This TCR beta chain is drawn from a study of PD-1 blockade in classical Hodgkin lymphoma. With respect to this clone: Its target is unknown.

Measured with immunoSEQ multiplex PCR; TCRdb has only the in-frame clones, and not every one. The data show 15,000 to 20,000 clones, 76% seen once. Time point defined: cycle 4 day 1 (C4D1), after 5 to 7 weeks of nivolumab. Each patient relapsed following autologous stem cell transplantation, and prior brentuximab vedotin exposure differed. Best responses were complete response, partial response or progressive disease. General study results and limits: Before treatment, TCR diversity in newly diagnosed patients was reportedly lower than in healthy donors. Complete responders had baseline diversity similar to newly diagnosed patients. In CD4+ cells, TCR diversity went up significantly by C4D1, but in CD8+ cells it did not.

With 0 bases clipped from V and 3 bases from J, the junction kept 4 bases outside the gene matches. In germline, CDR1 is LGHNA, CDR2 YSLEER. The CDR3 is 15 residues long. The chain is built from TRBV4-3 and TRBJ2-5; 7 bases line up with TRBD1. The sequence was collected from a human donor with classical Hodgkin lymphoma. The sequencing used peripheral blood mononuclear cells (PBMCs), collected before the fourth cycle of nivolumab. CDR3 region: CASSQDYRGEETQYF. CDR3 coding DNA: TGCGCCAGCAGCCAAGATTACAGGGGTGAAGAGACCCAGTACTTC.